This T cell receptor (beta chain) derives from a study of T-cell memory formation after mild COVID-19 (dated by TCRdb to the early 2020s). In terms of the full investigation: TCR sequence clusters from the two donors were found to be largely donor specific. In two donors, T-cell clones that expanded and contracted after mild COVID-19 were followed by sequencing TCRalpha and TCRbeta repertoires longitudinally. The cohort was made up of two young adult volunteers, one female and one male, who were previously healthy.

Study-level results and caveats: The study included only a couple of mild cases, and larger cohorts that include severe cases with pre-infection samples were judged to be necessary. The detection of some responding clones in pre-infection memory suggests that pre-existing cross-reactive memory T cells joined the SARS-CoV-2 response. Contracting CD4+ clones turned up mainly in the CM and EM memory subsets, whereas EMRA was where CD8+ clones were enriched. Clones that contracted from day 15 to 85 showed balanced CD4/CD8 phenotypes, whereas a second wave of clones that expanded from day 15 to 37 leaned towards CD4+. Whether the second-wave clones peaking on day 37 were SARS-CoV-2 specific was not confirmed.

The listed sequencing device is Illumina NovaSeq 6000. TCRalpha and TCRbeta cDNA libraries were constructed by 5'RACE with constant-segment primers, with sample barcodes and unique molecular identifiers being introduced. Trizol reagent was used to extract RNA from every sample. Amplification of the libraries took two PCR steps, and the second step added a second sample barcode plus Illumina TruSeq adapters. Libraries were sequenced on an Illumina NovaSeq with 2 x 150 bp paired-end reads. The authors processed their data as follows. The reads were demultiplexed and collapsed into UMI-guided consensus sequences using migec v1.2.7. Using mixcr v2.1.11, the UMI consensuses were aligned to TRA and TRB V and J templates and assembled into clonotypes. A clonotype was counted as expanded or contracted only if both edgeR and NoisET called the change significant, with noise models trained on biological replicates. edgeR calls used a false discovery rate-adjusted p below 0.01 and a log2 fold-change threshold of 1. As an exploratory analysis of dynamics, max-normalized trajectories of the 1000 most abundant clonotypes were examined by PCA with hierarchical clustering. Each responding clone was given a CD4 or CD8 phenotype based on the CD4+ and CD8+ repertoires, which had been sequenced separately. The raw public reads went through TCRdb reprocessing: fastp at Q25, MiXCR clone calling, in-frame beta chains kept. Under each unique CDR3 protein, matching rows form one entry showing the most common genes and DNA. TCRdb's processing, not the study's, gives the V and J calls here. Counted in this sample were 300,000 to 400,000 distinct CDR3 sequences; approximately 29% of them appeared once. Roughly 13% of the sample is taken by the ten largest.

Ficoll-Paque density gradient centrifugation was the method used to isolate PBMCs. In the germline V gene (reference sequence), CDR1 corresponds to MNHNY and CDR2 to SVGAGI. At the junction V is shortened by 0 bases and J by 6 bases, with 8 bases in between. Measured from the cysteine to the phenylalanine, the CDR3 is 13 residues long. CDR3 DNA only is kept here, 39 bases in frame from base 1. As for this clonotype: What antigen it recognizes has not been identified. Base qualities are missing; no much larger clone stands one base away.

The receptor chain draws on TRBV6-6 and TRBJ2-5; the D gene is perhaps TRBD2, from 5 matching bases. The sequence was obtained from an adult woman who had mild COVID-19 (a few samples of this study predate the infection). The sample titles of this study are shuffled in the database, so cell type and time point are left out; the donor was told from shared clones. Material: PBMCs or a T cell subset sorted from them (not recorded which). The CDR3 reads CASSYSSSKTQYF. In nucleotide form, the sequence is TGTGCCAGCAGTTACTCGTCTAGCAAGACCCAGTACTTC.